This record covers a single T cell receptor (beta chain). The target antigen is unknown. Preparation of the TCRbeta library used unique molecular identifiers. TCRdb processed the PCR reads anew with MiXCR; each CDR3 protein has one entry. The sample includes around 94,000 distinct CDR3 sequences, approximately 8% seen only once; the top ten take 16%. This entry comes from a study of T-cell reconstitution after alpha-beta-depleted transplantation in children. In germline, CDR1 is SGHTA, CDR2 FQGNSA. The CDR3 extends over 14 amino acids. Trimming stripped 7 bases from V and 0 bases from J, with 10 bases between. Study findings and constraints: It was surviving recipient T cells and thymic progenitors that gave some patients high TCRbeta diversity at day 60. As was reported, about two months after transplant, alpha-beta T cells came from several hundred expanded graft clones. T-cell numbers and diversity, one year after transplant, stemmed largely from T cells that were newly produced.

This clonotype was obtained from a boy between 2 and 10 years old with acute lymphoblastic leukemia, due to receive a stem cell transplant. This sample comprised PBMCs, obtained before TCRalphabeta/CD19-depleted stem cell transplant. The chain combines TRBV7-2 with TRBJ2-1; no clear D gene. CDR3 sequence (DNA): TGTGCCAGCATCTCCGGAAGCTCCTACAATGAGCAGTTCTTC. Translating gives CASISGSSYNEQFF.